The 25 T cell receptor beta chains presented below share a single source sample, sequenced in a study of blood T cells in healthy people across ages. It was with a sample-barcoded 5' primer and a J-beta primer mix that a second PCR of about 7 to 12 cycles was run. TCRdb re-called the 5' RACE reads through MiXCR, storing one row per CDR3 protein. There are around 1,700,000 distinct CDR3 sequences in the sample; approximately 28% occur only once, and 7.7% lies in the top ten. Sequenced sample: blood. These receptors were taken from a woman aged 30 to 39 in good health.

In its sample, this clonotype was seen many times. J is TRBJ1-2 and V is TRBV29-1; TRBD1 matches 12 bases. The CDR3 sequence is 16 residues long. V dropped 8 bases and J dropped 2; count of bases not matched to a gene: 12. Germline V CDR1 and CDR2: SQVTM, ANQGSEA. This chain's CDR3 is CSSSFRDRGQNYGYTF. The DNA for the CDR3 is TGCAGCTCATCCTTCCGGGACAGGGGGCAAAACTATGGCTACACCTTC.

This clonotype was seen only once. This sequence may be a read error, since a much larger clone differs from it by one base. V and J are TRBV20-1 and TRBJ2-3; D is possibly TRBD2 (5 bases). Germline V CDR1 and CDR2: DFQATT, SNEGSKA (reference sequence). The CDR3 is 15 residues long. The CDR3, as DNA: TGCAGTGCTAAGGTCCTTGTAGCCCTAGCAGATGCGCAGTATTTT. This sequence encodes CSAKVLVALADAQYF.

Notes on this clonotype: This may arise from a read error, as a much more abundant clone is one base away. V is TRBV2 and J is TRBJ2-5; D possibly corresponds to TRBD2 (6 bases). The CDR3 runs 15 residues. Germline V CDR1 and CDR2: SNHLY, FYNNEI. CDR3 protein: CAGSSRAGGQETQYF. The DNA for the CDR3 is TGTGCCGGCAGCAGTCGAGCGGGCGGCCAAGAGACCCAGTACTTC.

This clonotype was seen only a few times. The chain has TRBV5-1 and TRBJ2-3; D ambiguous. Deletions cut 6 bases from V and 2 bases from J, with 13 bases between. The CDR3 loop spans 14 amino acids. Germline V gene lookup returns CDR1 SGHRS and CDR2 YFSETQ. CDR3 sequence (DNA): TGCGCCAGCATGGTACGTCTTTCCACAGATACGCAGTATTTT. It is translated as CASMVRLSTDTQYF.

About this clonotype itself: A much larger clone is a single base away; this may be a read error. CDR3 region: CASSSGAIIGGNEQFF. CDR3 DNA sequence: TGTGCCAGCAGCTCAGGGGCAATCATCGGGGGCAATGAGCAGTTCTTC. This sequence joins TRBV7-6 and TRBJ2-1, with D perhaps being TRBD1 or TRBD2 (6 bases each). The CDR3 sequence is 16 residues long. CDR1 is SGHVS and CDR2 is FNYEAQ in the germline V gene. V lost 4 bases to trimming and J lost 6 bases, with 19 bases between them.

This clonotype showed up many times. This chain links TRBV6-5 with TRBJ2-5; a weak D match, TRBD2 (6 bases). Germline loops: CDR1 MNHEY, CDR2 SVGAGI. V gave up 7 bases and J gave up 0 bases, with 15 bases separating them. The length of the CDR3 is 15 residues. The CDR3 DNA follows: TGTGCCAGCATCGATCCCCGGGGGTACCAAGAGACCCAGTACTTC. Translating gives CASIDPRGYQETQYF.

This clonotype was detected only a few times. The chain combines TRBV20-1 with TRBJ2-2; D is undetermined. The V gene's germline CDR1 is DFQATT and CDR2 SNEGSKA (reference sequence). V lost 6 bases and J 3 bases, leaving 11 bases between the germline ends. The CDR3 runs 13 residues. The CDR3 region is CSATGRYTGELFF. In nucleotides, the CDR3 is TGCAGTGCCACCGGGCGATACACCGGGGAGCTGTTTTTT.

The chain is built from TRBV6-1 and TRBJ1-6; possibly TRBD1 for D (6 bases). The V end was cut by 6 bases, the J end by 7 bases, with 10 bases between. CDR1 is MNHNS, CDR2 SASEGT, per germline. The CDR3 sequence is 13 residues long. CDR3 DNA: TGTGCCAGCAGGGGACAAGAGAATTCACCCCTCCACTTT. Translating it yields CASRGQENSPLHF.

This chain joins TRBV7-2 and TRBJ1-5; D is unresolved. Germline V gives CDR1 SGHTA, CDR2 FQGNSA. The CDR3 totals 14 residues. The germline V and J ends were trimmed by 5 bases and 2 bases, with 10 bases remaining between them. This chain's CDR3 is CASSDPGGNQPQHF. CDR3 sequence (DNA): TGTGCCAGCAGCGACCCCGGGGGCAATCAGCCCCAGCATTTT.

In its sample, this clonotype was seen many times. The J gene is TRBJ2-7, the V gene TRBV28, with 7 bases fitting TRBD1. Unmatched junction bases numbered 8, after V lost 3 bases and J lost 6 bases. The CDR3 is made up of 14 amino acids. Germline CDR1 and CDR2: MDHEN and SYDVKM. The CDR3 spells CASSFTGDQVEQYF. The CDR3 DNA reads TGTGCCAGCAGTTTCACAGGGGATCAGGTCGAGCAGTACTTC.

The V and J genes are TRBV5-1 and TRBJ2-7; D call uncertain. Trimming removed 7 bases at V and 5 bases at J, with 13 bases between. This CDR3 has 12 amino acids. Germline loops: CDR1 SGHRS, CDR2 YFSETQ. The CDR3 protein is CASRTNENEQYF. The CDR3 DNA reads TGCGCCAGCCGGACCAACGAGAACGAGCAGTACTTC. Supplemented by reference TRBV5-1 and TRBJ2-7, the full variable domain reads KAGVTQTPRYLIKTRGQQVTLSCSPISGHRSVSWYQQTPGQGLQFLFEYFSETQRNKGNFPGRFSGRQFSNSRSEMNVSTLELGDSALYLCASRTNENEQYFGPGTRLTVT.

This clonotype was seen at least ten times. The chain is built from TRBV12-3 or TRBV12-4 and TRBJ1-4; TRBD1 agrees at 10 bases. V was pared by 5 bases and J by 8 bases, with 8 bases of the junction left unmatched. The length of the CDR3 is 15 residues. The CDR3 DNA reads TGTGCCAGCAGTCCTTCGGGACAGGGGAACGAAAAACTGTTTTTT. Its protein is CASSPSGQGNEKLFF.

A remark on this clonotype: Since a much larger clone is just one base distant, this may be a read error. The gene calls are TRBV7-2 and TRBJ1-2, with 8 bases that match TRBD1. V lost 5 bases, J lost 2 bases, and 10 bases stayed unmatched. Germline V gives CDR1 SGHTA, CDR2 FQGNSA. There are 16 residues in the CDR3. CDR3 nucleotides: TGTACCAGCAGCCGGGACAGGACGACCCAAAACTATGGCTACACCTTC. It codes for CTSSRDRTTQNYGYTF.

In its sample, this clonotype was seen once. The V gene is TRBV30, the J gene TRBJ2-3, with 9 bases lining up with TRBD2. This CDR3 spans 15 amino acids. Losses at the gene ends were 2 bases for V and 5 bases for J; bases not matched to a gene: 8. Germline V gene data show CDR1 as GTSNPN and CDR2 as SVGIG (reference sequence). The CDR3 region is CAWSSTGAGGDTQYF. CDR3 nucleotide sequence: TGTGCCTGGAGTAGCACCGGAGCGGGGGGAGATACGCAGTATTTT.

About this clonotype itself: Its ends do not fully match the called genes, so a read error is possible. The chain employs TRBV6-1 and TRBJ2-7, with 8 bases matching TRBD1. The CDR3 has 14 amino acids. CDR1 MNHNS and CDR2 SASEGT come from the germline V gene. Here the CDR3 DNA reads TGTGTCAGCAGCACAAGACAGGGGACCTACGAGCAGTACTTC. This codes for CVSSTRQGTYEQYF.

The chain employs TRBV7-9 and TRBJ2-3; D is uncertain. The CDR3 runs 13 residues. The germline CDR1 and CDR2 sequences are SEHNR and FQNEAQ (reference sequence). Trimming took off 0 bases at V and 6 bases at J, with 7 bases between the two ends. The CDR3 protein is CASSLALEDTQYF. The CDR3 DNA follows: TGTGCCAGCAGCTTAGCGCTAGAGGATACGCAGTATTTT.

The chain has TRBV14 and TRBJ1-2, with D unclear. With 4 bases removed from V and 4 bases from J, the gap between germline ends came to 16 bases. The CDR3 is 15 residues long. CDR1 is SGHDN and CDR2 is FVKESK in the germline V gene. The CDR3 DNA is TGTGCCAGCAGCCCCCTGATCGAGGGATTCTATGGCTACACCTTC. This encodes CASSPLIEGFYGYTF.

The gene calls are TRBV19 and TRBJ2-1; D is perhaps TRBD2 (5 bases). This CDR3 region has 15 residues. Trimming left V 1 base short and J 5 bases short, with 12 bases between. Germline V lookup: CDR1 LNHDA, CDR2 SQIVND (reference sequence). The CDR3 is CASSIGGYYNNEQFF. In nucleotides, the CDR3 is TGTGCCAGTAGTATAGGCGGGTACTACAACAATGAGCAGTTCTTC.

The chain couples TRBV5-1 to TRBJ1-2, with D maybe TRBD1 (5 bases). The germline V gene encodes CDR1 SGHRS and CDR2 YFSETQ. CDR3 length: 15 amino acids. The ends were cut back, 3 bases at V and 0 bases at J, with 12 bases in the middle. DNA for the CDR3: TGCGCCAGCAGCTGGGAAACAGGTGCTAACTATGGCTACACCTTC. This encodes CASSWETGANYGYTF.

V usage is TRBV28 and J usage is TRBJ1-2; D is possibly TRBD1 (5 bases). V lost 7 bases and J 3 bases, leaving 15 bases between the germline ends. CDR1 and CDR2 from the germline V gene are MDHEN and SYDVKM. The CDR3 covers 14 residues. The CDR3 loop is CASKGRAMDYGYTF. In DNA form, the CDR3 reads TGTGCCAGCAAGGGACGGGCTATGGACTATGGCTACACCTTC.

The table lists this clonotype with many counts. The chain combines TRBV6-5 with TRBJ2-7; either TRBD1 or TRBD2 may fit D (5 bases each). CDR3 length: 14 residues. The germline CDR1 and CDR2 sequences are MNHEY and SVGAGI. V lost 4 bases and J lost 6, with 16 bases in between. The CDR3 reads CASSSRDVRGEQYF. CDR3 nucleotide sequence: TGTGCCAGCAGTTCCCGGGACGTGAGGGGCGAGCAGTACTTC.

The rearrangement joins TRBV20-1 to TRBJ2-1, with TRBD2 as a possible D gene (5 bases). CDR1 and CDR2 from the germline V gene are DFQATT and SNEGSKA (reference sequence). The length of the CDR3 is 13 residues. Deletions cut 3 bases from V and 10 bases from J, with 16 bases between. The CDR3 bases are TGCAGTGCTAGTCCGGAACTAGACTACGAGCAGTTCTTC. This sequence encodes CSASPELDYEQFF.

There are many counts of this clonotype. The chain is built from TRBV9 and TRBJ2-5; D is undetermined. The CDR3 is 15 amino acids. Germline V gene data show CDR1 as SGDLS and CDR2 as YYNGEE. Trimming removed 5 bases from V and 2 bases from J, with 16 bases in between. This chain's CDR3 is CASSATVEGQETQYF. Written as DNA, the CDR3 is TGTGCCAGCAGTGCCACGGTGGAAGGACAAGAGACCCAGTACTTC.

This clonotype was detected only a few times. CDR3 in amino acids: CAISQTDSNQPQHF. The CDR3 DNA reads TGTGCCATCAGCCAGACTGATAGCAATCAGCCCCAGCATTTT. The chain joins TRBV10-3 to TRBJ1-5; D call uncertain. The length of the CDR3 is 14 residues. Germline values: CDR1 ENHRY, CDR2 SYGVKD. Trimming removed 6 bases at V and 0 bases at J, with 9 bases between.

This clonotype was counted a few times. The CDR3 region has the DNA TGCAGCGTTCGGTGGGGGCAATCTGAAGCTTTCTTT. Protein sequence: CSVRWGQSEAFF. The chain recombines TRBV29-1 with TRBJ1-1, with a possible D match to TRBD1 (6 bases). The CDR3 is made up of 12 amino acids. The V and J ends lost 5 bases and 6 bases respectively, with 13 bases between them. Germline V gene data show CDR1 as SQVTM and CDR2 as ANQGSEA.